The clone carrying this TCR beta chain was counted only a few times. This CDR3 is built from 14 residues. Germline-derived CDR1 and CDR2 are DFQATT and SNEGSKA (reference sequence). The V gene lost 6 bases and the J gene lost 7 bases, with 19 bases spanning the gap. The data belong to a study of CD8+CD57+ T cells in acquired aplastic anemia. According to the study, genomic DNA was the template for TCR beta VDJ and CDR3 profiling. TCRdb re-called the reads with MiXCR, one entry per CDR3 protein. The repertoire holds some 130,000 distinct CDR3 sequences, 41% seen once, with 8.4% in the top ten. The sequence came from a human donor in good health, serving as a control. Sequenced sample: sorted CD4+, CD8+, or CD8+CD57+ T cells (not recorded which) from PBMCs. The chain combines TRBV20-1 with TRBJ1-5; D unclear. CDR3 amino acids: CSASSITAQQPQHF. CDR3 in DNA: TGCAGTGCCAGTAGTATTACAGCACAACAGCCCCAGCATTTT.